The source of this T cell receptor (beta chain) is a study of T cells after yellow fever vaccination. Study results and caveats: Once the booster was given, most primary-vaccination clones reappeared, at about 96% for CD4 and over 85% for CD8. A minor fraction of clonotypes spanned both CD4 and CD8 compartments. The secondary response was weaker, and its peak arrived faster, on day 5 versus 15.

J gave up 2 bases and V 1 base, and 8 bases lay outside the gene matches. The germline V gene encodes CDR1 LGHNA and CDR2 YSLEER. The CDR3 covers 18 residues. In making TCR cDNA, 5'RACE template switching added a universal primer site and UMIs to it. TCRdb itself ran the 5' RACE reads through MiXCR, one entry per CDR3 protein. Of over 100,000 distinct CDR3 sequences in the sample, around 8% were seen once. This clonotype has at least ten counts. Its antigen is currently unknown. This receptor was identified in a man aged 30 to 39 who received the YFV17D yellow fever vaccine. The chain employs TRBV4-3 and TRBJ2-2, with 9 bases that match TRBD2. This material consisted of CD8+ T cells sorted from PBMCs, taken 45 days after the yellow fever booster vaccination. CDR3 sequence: CASSQVLAGWVNTGELFF. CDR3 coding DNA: TGCGCCAGCAGCCAAGTTCTAGCGGGATGGGTTAACACCGGGGAGCTGTTTTTT.